These T cell receptor beta chains were read from a single sample in a study of OX40 agonist ivuxolimab in advanced cancers. Using immunoSEQ multiplex PCR, the repertoire was profiled, and TCRdb retains in-frame clones only, with some absent. The sample yields tens of thousands of clones, approximately 86% seen once. Sequencing was performed on CD4+ or CD8+ T cells sorted from blood, taken in a trial of the OX40 agonist ivuxolimab. Receptor source: an adult with an advanced solid tumor such as melanoma, head and neck, liver or kidney cancer. Each CDR3 is given with its conserved first and last residue. A D gene is named only where the DNA matches it firmly. Only some rows state a clone size, as once, few, many or a class for expanded clones.

cdr3_aa: CASSQGRNTEAFF; cdr3_nt: TGTGCCAGCAGCCAAGGCAGGAACACTGAAGCTTTCTTT; v_call: TRBV16; cdr3_length: 13; j_call: TRBJ1-1; d_call: NA; clone_size: NA
cdr3_aa: CASSPGQGFSQPQHF; cdr3_nt: TGTGCCAGCTCTCCCGGACAGGGTTTTAGTCAGCCCCAGCATTTT; v_call: TRBV18; cdr3_length: 15; j_call: TRBJ1-5; d_call: TRBD1; clone_size: NA
cdr3_aa: CAISESTIRGSPYNEQFF; cdr3_nt: TGTGCCATCAGTGAGTCGACTATCCGGGGTTCTCCCTACAATGAGCAGTTCTTC; v_call: TRBV10-3; cdr3_length: 18; j_call: TRBJ2-1; d_call: NA; clone_size: NA
cdr3_aa: CATKGQADANEQFF; cdr3_nt: TGTGCCACCAAGGGACAGGCCGACGCCAATGAGCAGTTCTTC; v_call: TRBV27; cdr3_length: 14; j_call: TRBJ2-1; d_call: TRBD1; clone_size: NA
cdr3_aa: CASSSGTSGTAQYF; cdr3_nt: TGTGCCAGCAGCTCCGGGACTAGCGGGACCGCGCAGTACTTC; v_call: TRBV7-2; cdr3_length: 14; j_call: TRBJ2-7; d_call: TRBD2; clone_size: NA
cdr3_aa: CASSQERSRAFF; cdr3_nt: TGTGCCAGCAGCCAAGAAAGGTCTCGGGCTTTCTTT; v_call: TRBV7-2; cdr3_length: 12; j_call: TRBJ1-1; d_call: NA; clone_size: NA
cdr3_aa: CSVGPGQGGDTQYF; cdr3_nt: TGCAGCGTTGGCCCCGGACAGGGGGGGGATACGCAGTATTTT; v_call: TRBV29-1; cdr3_length: 14; j_call: TRBJ2-3; d_call: TRBD1; clone_size: few
cdr3_aa: CASSLVHSGGTEAFF; cdr3_nt: TGTGCCAGCAGCTTGGTGCATTCGGGCGGGACTGAAGCTTTCTTT; v_call: TRBV5-4; cdr3_length: 15; j_call: TRBJ1-1; d_call: NA; clone_size: NA
cdr3_aa: CASSLDLVRGGTGRTGELFF; cdr3_nt: TGCGCCAGCAGCTTGGATCTAGTCCGTGGTGGCACCGGGCGCACCGGGGAGCTGTTTTTT; v_call: TRBV5-1; cdr3_length: 20; j_call: TRBJ2-2; d_call: NA; clone_size: NA
cdr3_aa: CAWSAVGDSPLHF; cdr3_nt: TGTGCCTGGAGTGCGGTGGGGGATTCACCCCTCCACTTT; v_call: TRBV30; cdr3_length: 13; j_call: TRBJ1-6; d_call: NA; clone_size: NA
cdr3_aa: CASSLRGVGTDTQYF; cdr3_nt: TGTGCCAGCAGCTTAAGGGGGGTGGGCACAGATACGCAGTATTTT; v_call: TRBV7-3; cdr3_length: 15; j_call: TRBJ2-3; d_call: NA; clone_size: NA
cdr3_aa: CSAAEAANEQYF; cdr3_nt: TGCAGCGCCGCCGAGGCCGCGAACGAGCAGTACTTC; v_call: TRBV29-1; cdr3_length: 12; j_call: TRBJ2-7; d_call: NA; clone_size: NA
cdr3_aa: CASSPPRGGNTEAFF; cdr3_nt: TGTGCCAGCTCACCACCTAGGGGCGGGAACACTGAAGCTTTCTTT; v_call: TRBV18; cdr3_length: 15; j_call: TRBJ1-1; d_call: NA; clone_size: NA
cdr3_aa: CASSRTGALMNTEAFF; cdr3_nt: TGTGCCAGCAGTCGGACAGGGGCGCTCATGAACACTGAAGCTTTCTTT; v_call: TRBV5-6; cdr3_length: 16; j_call: TRBJ1-1; d_call: TRBD1; clone_size: once
cdr3_aa: CATIPGGSLTDTQYF; cdr3_nt: TGTGCCACCATCCCCGGCGGGAGTCTCACAGATACGCAGTATTTT; v_call: TRBV10-3; cdr3_length: 15; j_call: TRBJ2-3; d_call: TRBD2; clone_size: NA
cdr3_aa: CASRNPTVNTEAFF; cdr3_nt: TGTGCCAGCAGAAACCCAACAGTGAACACTGAAGCTTTCTTT; v_call: TRBV27; cdr3_length: 14; j_call: TRBJ1-1; d_call: NA; clone_size: NA
cdr3_aa: CASTVVGADSYGYTF; cdr3_nt: TGTGCCAGCACCGTAGTGGGAGCCGACTCCTATGGCTACACCTTC; v_call: TRBV7-2; cdr3_length: 15; j_call: TRBJ1-2; d_call: NA; clone_size: NA
cdr3_aa: CASRGQVINEKLFF; cdr3_nt: TGTGCCAGCAGGGGACAGGTGATTAATGAAAAACTGTTTTTT; v_call: TRBV6-1; cdr3_length: 14; j_call: TRBJ1-4; d_call: TRBD1; clone_size: NA
cdr3_aa: CASSRRDLNNYEQYF; cdr3_nt: TGTGCCAGCAGCCGCCGGGACCTAAATAACTACGAGCAGTACTTC; v_call: TRBV27; cdr3_length: 15; j_call: TRBJ2-7; d_call: NA; clone_size: NA
cdr3_aa: CASSFDVPSGNTIYF; cdr3_nt: TGTGCCAGCAGCTTTGACGTCCCCTCTGGAAACACCATATATTTT; v_call: TRBV7-9; cdr3_length: 15; j_call: TRBJ1-3; d_call: NA; clone_size: NA
cdr3_aa: CASSLGLAGPGTQYF; cdr3_nt: TGTGCCAGCAGTTTGGGACTAGCGGGGCCGGGGACGCAGTATTTT; v_call: TRBV27; cdr3_length: 15; j_call: TRBJ2-3; d_call: TRBD2; clone_size: NA
cdr3_aa: CASSLLGGAGGYTF; cdr3_nt: TGTGCCAGCAGCTTACTGGGGGGCGCGGGAGGCTACACCTTC; v_call: TRBV11-1; cdr3_length: 14; j_call: TRBJ1-2; d_call: NA; clone_size: NA
cdr3_aa: CSVGGGETQYF; cdr3_nt: TGCAGCGTTGGGGGGGGAGAGACCCAGTACTTC; v_call: TRBV29-1; cdr3_length: 11; j_call: TRBJ2-5; d_call: TRBD2; clone_size: few
cdr3_aa: CASTLDSGNYGYTF; cdr3_nt: TGTGCCAGCACTTTAGACAGCGGTAACTATGGCTACACCTTC; v_call: TRBV28; cdr3_length: 14; j_call: TRBJ1-2; d_call: NA; clone_size: NA
cdr3_aa: CASSTRDPGELFF; cdr3_nt: TGTGCCAGCAGCACCCGGGACCCCGGGGAGCTGTTTTTT; v_call: TRBV7-2; cdr3_length: 13; j_call: TRBJ2-2; d_call: NA; clone_size: NA
cdr3_aa: CASHRGNYGYTF; cdr3_nt: TGTGCCAGCCACAGGGGGAACTATGGCTACACCTTC; v_call: TRBV6-5; cdr3_length: 12; j_call: TRBJ1-2; d_call: TRBD1; clone_size: NA
cdr3_aa: CAWTLSFLAGELFF; cdr3_nt: TGTGCCTGGACCCTATCGTTTCTGGCCGGGGAGCTGTTTTTT; v_call: TRBV30; cdr3_length: 14; j_call: TRBJ2-2; d_call: NA; clone_size: NA
cdr3_aa: CASSLSDRFYGYTF; cdr3_nt: TGTGCCAGCAGTTTAAGCGACAGGTTCTATGGCTACACCTTC; v_call: TRBV28; cdr3_length: 14; j_call: TRBJ1-2; d_call: NA; clone_size: NA
cdr3_aa: CASSFLAADLETQYF; cdr3_nt: TGTGCCAGCAGTTTCCTGGCGGCCGACCTAGAGACCCAGTACTTC; v_call: TRBV27; cdr3_length: 15; j_call: TRBJ2-5; d_call: NA; clone_size: NA
cdr3_aa: CASSLNAGGYTGELFF; cdr3_nt: TGTGCCAGCAGCTTGAACGCGGGAGGGTACACCGGGGAGCTGTTTTTT; v_call: TRBV7-3; cdr3_length: 16; j_call: TRBJ2-2; d_call: TRBD2; clone_size: NA
cdr3_aa: CASSPQGLAGYTDTQYF; cdr3_nt: TGCGCCAGCAGCCCACAAGGACTAGCGGGGTACACAGATACGCAGTATTTT; v_call: TRBV5-1; cdr3_length: 17; j_call: TRBJ2-3; d_call: TRBD2; clone_size: NA